The 18 T cell receptor beta chains below all came from one sample that was sequenced in a study of regulatory T cells in long-lasting Graves disease. Specified time point: newly diagnosed GD, antithyroid drugs for less than 3 months. PBMCs were the source of the RNA used for TCR sequencing. Assembly of TCR beta libraries relied on iRepertoire HTBI primers together with Arm-PCR of CDR3 regions. MiXCR was run by TCRdb on the multiplex PCR reads, yielding one entry per CDR3 protein. The data show about 500,000 distinct CDR3 sequences, around 15% seen once. This sample was also put to use in a study of T cells in Graves' hyperthyroidism and ophthalmopathy.

The specimen was peripheral blood mononuclear cells (PBMCs), collected at new diagnosis, from a patient treated with antithyroid drugs. All receptors come from a man aged 35 to 55 with Graves disease.

This clonotype was counted ten times or more. The rearrangement joins TRBV27 to TRBJ2-2; D is ambiguous. This CDR3 region has 13 residues. V lost 6 bases to trimming and J lost 0 bases, with 5 bases between them. Germline lookup yields CDR1 MNHEY and CDR2 SMNVEV (reference sequence). DNA for the CDR3: TGTGCCAGCAGCCTCTCGAACACCGGGGAGCTGTTTTTT. The encoded protein is CASSLSNTGELFF.

This chain connects TRBV2 to TRBJ2-7; 7 bases are a match to TRBD2. Losses at the gene ends were 6 bases for V and 3 bases for J; bases not matched to a gene: 2. Germline V gene sequence: CDR1 SNHLY, CDR2 FYNNEI. The CDR3 contains 12 residues. In nucleotides, the CDR3 is TGTGCCAGCAGGGGAGGGCACTACGAGCAGTACTTC. Translation gives CASRGGHYEQYF.

This clonotype occurred many times. This chain uses TRBV6-1 with TRBJ1-1, with 8 bases matching TRBD1. This CDR3 is 14 amino acids long. V dropped 6 bases and J dropped 1; count of bases not matched to a gene: 4. The V gene's germline CDR1 is MNHNS and CDR2 SASEGT. The chain's CDR3 is CASRMGQANTEAFF. Written as DNA, the CDR3 is TGTGCCAGCAGGATGGGACAGGCGAACACTGAAGCTTTCTTT.

The table lists this clonotype with many counts. The V and J genes are TRBV12-3 or TRBV12-4 and TRBJ2-7; no firm D call. The V end lost 1 base, the J end lost 6 bases, and 10 bases lay between the germline ends. The CDR3 length is 13 residues. CDR3 bases: TGTGCCAGCAGTTTAGTTGCGGTGGGCGAGCAGTACTTC. Translating it yields CASSLVAVGEQYF.

This clonotype was counted many times. The gene calls are TRBV12-3 or TRBV12-4 and TRBJ2-3; D is unclear. The ends were cut back, 9 bases at V and 0 bases at J, with 13 bases in the middle. There are 14 residues in the CDR3. The CDR3 DNA is TGTGCCAGTGGGTCGTTCCTGAGCACAGATACGCAGTATTTT. As protein: CASGSFLSTDTQYF.

The chain has TRBV28 and TRBJ2-7; D tentatively fits TRBD1 or TRBD2 (5 bases each). Germline V gene lookup returns CDR1 MDHEN and CDR2 SYDVKM. V lost 4 bases and J 0 bases, leaving 13 bases between the germline ends. The CDR3 contains 15 residues. CDR3 sequence reads: CASSSGTPSSYEQYF. Here the CDR3 DNA reads TGTGCCAGCAGTTCCGGGACCCCGTCCTCCTACGAGCAGTACTTC.

Only a few counts were recorded for this clonotype. The chain recombines TRBV30 with TRBJ1-2, with 8 nucleotides matching TRBD1. J gave up 2 bases and V 1 base, and 6 bases lay outside the gene matches. The germline CDR1 and CDR2 sequences are GTSNPN and SVGIG (reference sequence). The CDR3 loop spans 15 amino acids. CDR3 in amino acids: CAWSGDRRTNYGYTF. CDR3 nucleotides: TGTGCCTGGAGTGGGGACAGGAGGACCAACTATGGCTACACCTTC. Complete variable domain (other parts from reference TRBV30 and TRBJ1-2): SQTIHQWPATLVQPVGSPLSLECTVEGTSNPNLYWYRQAAGRGLQLLFYSVGIGQISSEVPQNLSASRPQDRQFILSSKKLLLSDSGFYLCAWSGDRRTNYGYTFGSGTRLTVV.

This clonotype was picked up a small number of times. The V call is TRBV12-3 or TRBV12-4, the J call TRBJ2-2, with a weak D call TRBD2 (5 bases). Between the trimmed V and J ends, which lost 0 bases and 7 bases, there was a span of 9 bases. CDR3 size: 14 residues. This CDR3 reads CASSLARGIGELFF. The CDR3 region has the DNA TGTGCCAGCAGTTTAGCGCGAGGGATCGGGGAGCTGTTTTTT.

The sample holds a few counts of this clonotype. J is TRBJ2-1 and V is TRBV6-2 or TRBV6-3, with 15 nucleotides matching TRBD2. V dropped 7 bases and J dropped 4; count of bases not matched to a gene: 5. The CDR3 contains 16 residues. CDR1 MNHEY and CDR2 SVGEGT come from the germline V gene. CDR3 sequence reads: CASTPGTSGRYNEQFF. CDR3 nucleotides: TGTGCCAGCACTCCAGGGACTAGCGGGAGGTACAATGAGCAGTTCTTC.

The gene calls are TRBV6-2 or TRBV6-3 and TRBJ1-1; possible D gene TRBD1, 6 bases. V lost 5 bases and J 11 bases, leaving 21 bases between the germline ends. CDR1 and CDR2 from the germline V gene are MNHEY and SVGEGT. The CDR3 extends over 14 amino acids. CDR3 protein: CASSEGRLQGGAFF. As DNA, the CDR3 is TGTGCCAGCAGTGAAGGGAGATTACAGGGTGGGGCTTTCTTT.

The table lists this clonotype with many counts. The chain uses TRBV5-1 and TRBJ2-7, with D tentatively TRBD1 or TRBD2 (5 bases each). This CDR3 spans 12 amino acids. Trimming removed 5 bases at V and 3 bases at J, with 9 bases between. CDR1 and CDR2 from the germline V gene are SGHRS and YFSETQ. DNA for the CDR3: TGCGCCAGCAGAAGAGGGGTCTACGAGCAGTACTTC. Its translation: CASRRGVYEQYF.

This clonotype has a count of ten or more. This sequence joins TRBV7-8 and TRBJ2-3; D is perhaps TRBD2 (6 bases). V was shortened by 5 bases and J by 8 bases, with 20 bases between the two germline ends. The CDR3 length is 15 residues. CDR1 is SGHVS and CDR2 is FQNEAQ in the germline V gene. CDR3 nucleotides: TGTGCCAGCAGCGCAGCGGGTACAGGCGATGGTACGCAGTATTTT. Its translation: CASSAAGTGDGTQYF.

This clonotype showed up just a few times. The V and J genes are TRBV28 and TRBJ1-3; no reliable D call. Trimming took 6 bases from V and 0 from J, leaving 9 bases between them. The CDR3 loop spans 14 amino acids. Germline V CDR1 and CDR2: MDHEN, SYDVKM. DNA for the CDR3: TGTGCCAGCAGCCGCGGTCTCTCTGGAAACACCATATATTTT. Its protein is CASSRGLSGNTIYF.

This clonotype was counted at least ten times. CDR3 nucleotide sequence: TGTGCCAGCAGCGTAGCCCCGTCGGACTACGAGCAGTACTTC. Protein: CASSVAPSDYEQYF. The V gene is TRBV9, the J gene TRBJ2-7; the D is unclear. CDR3 length: 14 residues. V lost 0 bases and J 3 bases, leaving 10 bases between the germline ends. Germline CDR1 is SGDLS and CDR2 is YYNGEE.

The V and J genes are TRBV6-1 and TRBJ1-4, with TRBD1 matching 10 bases. There are 14 residues in the CDR3. Germline V gives CDR1 MNHNS, CDR2 SASEGT. The V and J ends lost 8 bases and 7 bases, in that order; junction bases with no gene match: 7. The CDR3 loop reads CASEDRGRGEKLFF. The CDR3 DNA sequence: TGTGCCAGCGAGGACAGGGGGAGAGGTGAAAAACTGTTTTTT.

This clonotype showed up many times. The chain couples TRBV27 to TRBJ2-7, with 12 bases fitting TRBD2. The V segment lost 6 bases and the J segment 2 bases; nucleotides outside the gene matches: 2. Germline lookup yields CDR1 MNHEY and CDR2 SMNVEV (reference sequence). The CDR3 spans 14 residues. The CDR3 here is CASRTSGRPYEQYF. In nucleotides, the CDR3 is TGTGCCAGCAGGACTAGCGGGAGACCCTACGAGCAGTACTTC.

This clonotype has at least ten counts. CDR3 DNA: TGTGCCTTGGACCTGTCCTCCTACAATGAGCAGTTCTTC. Translated: CALDLSSYNEQFF. The rearrangement links TRBV30 to TRBJ2-1; D is unclear. The CDR3 is made up of 13 amino acids. The V and J ends lost 7 bases and 0 bases respectively, with 10 bases between them. Germline assignment: CDR1 GTSNPN and CDR2 SVGIG (reference sequence).

This clonotype has only a few counts. The rearrangement joins TRBV6-1 to TRBJ2-7; no clear D. This CDR3 is 14 amino acids long. Trimming removed 8 bases at V and 0 bases at J, with 14 bases between. Germline CDR1 reads MNHNS; CDR2 reads SASEGT. The CDR3: CASSYLSGSYEQYF. The DNA for the CDR3 is TGTGCCAGCTCTTACCTTTCGGGCTCCTACGAGCAGTACTTC.